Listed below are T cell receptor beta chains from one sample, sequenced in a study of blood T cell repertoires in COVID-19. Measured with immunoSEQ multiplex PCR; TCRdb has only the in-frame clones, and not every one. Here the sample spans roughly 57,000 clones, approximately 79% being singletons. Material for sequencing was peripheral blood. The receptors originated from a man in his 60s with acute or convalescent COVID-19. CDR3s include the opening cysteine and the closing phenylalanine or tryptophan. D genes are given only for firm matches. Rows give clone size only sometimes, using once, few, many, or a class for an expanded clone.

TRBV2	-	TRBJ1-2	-	CASPEGGGPTF	TGTGCCAGCCCCGAAGGTGGCGGGCCCACCTTC
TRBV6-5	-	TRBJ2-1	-	CASSHSEGVYNEQFF	TGTGCCAGCAGTCATAGCGAGGGGGTCTACAATGAGCAGTTCTTC
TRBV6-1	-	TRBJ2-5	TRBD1	CASSESLIGGLVKETQYF	TGTGCCAGCAGTGAAAGCCTAATAGGGGGCTTGGTAAAAGAGACCCAGTACTTC
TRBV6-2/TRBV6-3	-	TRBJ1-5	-	CASSYSSWGGQPQHF	TGTGCCAGCAGTTACTCGAGCTGGGGCGGTCAGCCCCAGCATTTT
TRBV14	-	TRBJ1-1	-	CASSLVRGETEAFF	TGTGCCAGCAGCCTAGTCAGGGGAGAAACTGAAGCTTTCTTT
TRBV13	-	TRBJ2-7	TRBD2	CASSLEAGGLSSEQYF	TGTGCCAGCAGCTTAGAAGCGGGGGGGCTTTCATCGGAGCAGTACTTC
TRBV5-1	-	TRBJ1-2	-	CASSLGTGPPNYGYTF	TGCGCCAGCAGCTTGGGAACAGGTCCTCCAAACTATGGCTACACCTTC
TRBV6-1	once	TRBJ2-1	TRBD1	CASSEVGDSQFF	TGTGCCAGCAGTGAAGTGGGGGACAGCCAGTTCTTC
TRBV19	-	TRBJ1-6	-	CASSTDRQLGGMNSPLHF	TGTGCCAGTAGTACTGACCGACAGTTAGGGGGAATGAATTCACCCCTCCACTTT
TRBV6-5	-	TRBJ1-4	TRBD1	CASSYPLPGQGGKLFF	TGTGCCAGCAGTTACCCCTTACCGGGACAGGGAGGAAAACTGTTTTTT
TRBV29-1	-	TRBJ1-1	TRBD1	CSGAEPGQGVAFF	TGCAGCGGGGCTGAACCTGGACAGGGGGTAGCTTTCTTT
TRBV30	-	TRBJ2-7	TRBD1	CAWSQGTGGYEQYF	TGTGCCTGGAGTCAGGGGACAGGGGGCTACGAGCAGTACTTC
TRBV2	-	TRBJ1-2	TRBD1	CASFLGTGGAHYGYTF	TGTGCCAGCTTTTTAGGGACAGGGGGCGCGCACTATGGCTACACCTTC